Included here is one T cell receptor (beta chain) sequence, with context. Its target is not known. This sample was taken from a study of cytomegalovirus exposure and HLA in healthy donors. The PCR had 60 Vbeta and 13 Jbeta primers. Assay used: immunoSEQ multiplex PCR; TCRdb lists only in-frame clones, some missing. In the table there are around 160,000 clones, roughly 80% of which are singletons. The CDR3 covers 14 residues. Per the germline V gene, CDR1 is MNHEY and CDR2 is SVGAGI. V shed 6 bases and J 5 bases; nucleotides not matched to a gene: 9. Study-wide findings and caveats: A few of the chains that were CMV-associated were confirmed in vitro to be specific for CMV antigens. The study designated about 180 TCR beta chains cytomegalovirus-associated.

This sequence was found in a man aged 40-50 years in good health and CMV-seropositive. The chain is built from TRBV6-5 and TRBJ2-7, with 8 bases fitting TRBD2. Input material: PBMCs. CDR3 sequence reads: CASSRNGLADEQYF. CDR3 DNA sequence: TGTGCCAGCAGCCGTAACGGACTAGCCGACGAGCAGTACTTC.